Presented here are 28 T cell receptor beta chains from one specimen sequenced in a study of T cell responses to AZD1222 COVID-19 vaccine. This table comes from immunoSEQ multiplex PCR, and its TCRdb copy is limited to in-frame clones, with some not included. The table lists over 150,000 clones, around 90% of them singletons, with roughly 6% in the top ten. Sequenced material: peripheral blood, taken on day 0 of AZD1222 vaccination. These receptor sequences come from an adult in good health.

The rearrangement joins TRBV6-2 or TRBV6-3 to TRBJ1-5, with D uncertain. Germline V gene data show CDR1 as MNHEY and CDR2 as SVGEGT. There are 16 residues in the CDR3. V shed 2 bases and J shed 1 base, with 12 bases lying between them. The CDR3 bases are TGTGCCAGCAGTTACCGTGAGAGATTGAGCAATCAGCCCCAGCATTTT. Protein: CASSYRERLSNQPQHF.

The chain couples TRBV6-6 to TRBJ1-3, with D uncertain. The germline V gene has CDR1 MNHNY and CDR2 SVGAGI (reference sequence). The germline V and J ends were trimmed by 0 bases and 3 bases, with 9 bases remaining between them. The CDR3 has 15 amino acids. This chain's CDR3 is CASSYSSGNGNTIYF. In nucleotides, the CDR3 is TGTGCCAGCAGTTACTCTTCCGGGAATGGAAACACCATATATTTT.

The gene calls are TRBV5-1 and TRBJ2-7; TRBD2 is a possible D gene (5 bases). Between the trimmed V and J ends, which lost 2 bases and 0 bases, there was a span of 6 bases. The CDR3 is 13 residues long. The germline V gene encodes CDR1 SGHRS and CDR2 YFSETQ. CDR3 nucleotides: TGCGCCAGCAGCTTTGGGAGCTCCTACGAGCAGTACTTC. Amino acid sequence: CASSFGSSYEQYF. The entire variable domain, with the rest obtained from reference TRBV5-1 and TRBJ2-7, is as follows: KAGVTQTPRYLIKTRGQQVTLSCSPISGHRSVSWYQQTPGQGLQFLFEYFSETQRNKGNFPGRFSGRQFSNSRSEMNVSTLELGDSALYLCASSFGSSYEQYFGPGTRLTVT.

The V call is TRBV7-2, the J call TRBJ2-7; D is unclear. Germline loops: CDR1 SGHTA, CDR2 FQGNSA. The V end was cut by 6 bases, the J end by 6 bases, with 15 bases between. This CDR3 is 13 amino acids long. The CDR3 loop reads CASRNSRFGEQYF. The CDR3 bases are TGTGCCAGCAGGAATAGCAGGTTTGGCGAGCAGTACTTC. The variable domain in full, completed from reference TRBV7-2 and TRBJ2-7, reads GAGVSQSPSNKVTEKGKDVELRCDPISGHTALYWYRQSLGQGLEFLIYFQGNSAPDKSGLPSDRFSAERTGGSVSTLTIQRTQQEDSAVYLCASRNSRFGEQYFGPGTRLTVT.

The rearrangement joins TRBV20-1 to TRBJ2-5, with D unresolved. Trimming removed 5 bases at V and 4 bases at J, with 5 bases between. Germline values: CDR1 DFQATT, CDR2 SNEGSKA (reference sequence). This CDR3 is 10 amino acids long. This CDR3 reads CSAWLETQYF. CDR3 DNA sequence: TGCAGTGCTTGGTTAGAGACCCAGTACTTC.

The chain is built from TRBV30 and TRBJ1-1; D is unresolved. Trimming took off 4 bases at V and 1 base at J, with 19 bases between the two ends. Germline assignment: CDR1 GTSNPN and CDR2 SVGIG (reference sequence). The CDR3 totals 16 residues. CDR3 sequence (DNA): TGTGCCTGGAACAGTAAAAATTTACGTCGGAACACTGAAGCTTTCTTT. Translation: CAWNSKNLRRNTEAFF. The full variable domain, completed using reference TRBV30 and TRBJ1-1, is SQTIHQWPATLVQPVGSPLSLECTVEGTSNPNLYWYRQAAGRGLQLLFYSVGIGQISSEVPQNLSASRPQDRQFILSSKKLLLSDSGFYLCAWNSKNLRRNTEAFFGQGTRLTVV.

CDR3 sequence (DNA): TGTGCCAGCAGTTACTACCCCGGGGGGGGGTCGAACACCGGGGAGCTGTTTTTT. This translates into CASSYYPGGGSNTGELFF. The V and J genes are TRBV6-2 or TRBV6-3 and TRBJ2-2; 8 bases match TRBD2. The CDR3 length is 18 residues. The J segment lost 0 bases and the V segment lost 1 base, leaving 7 bases of the junction unmatched. Germline values: CDR1 MNHEY, CDR2 SVGEGT.

This clone came up once. This chain uses TRBV5-1 with TRBJ1-4; D might be TRBD1 (6 bases). V was trimmed by 4 bases and J by 4 bases, leaving 11 bases between them. Germline V gives CDR1 SGHRS, CDR2 YFSETQ. This CDR3 spans 14 amino acids. Here the CDR3 reads CASSLGTSNEKLFF. The CDR3 DNA reads TGCGCCAGCAGCCTGGGGACAAGTAATGAAAAACTGTTTTTT.

This clone occurred a few times. This chain uses TRBV9 with TRBJ2-5, with 8 nucleotides matching TRBD2. The CDR3 contains 15 residues. Germline lookup yields CDR1 SGDLS and CDR2 YYNGEE. Losses at the gene ends were 0 bases for V and 0 bases for J; bases not matched to a gene: 1. In DNA form, the CDR3 reads TGTGCCAGCAGCGTAGCGGGGGGGTACCAAGAGACCCAGTACTTC. Encoded protein: CASSVAGGYQETQYF.

V is TRBV30 and J is TRBJ2-4, with D unclear. Germline V CDR1 and CDR2: GTSNPN, SVGIG (reference sequence). Trimming took 4 bases from V and 1 from J, leaving 5 bases between them. There are 12 residues in the CDR3. CDR3 sequence (DNA): TGTGCCTGGAACAGTGCCAAAAACATTCAGTACTTC. Its translation: CAWNSAKNIQYF.

The rearrangement links TRBV6-5 to TRBJ2-2; 10 nucleotides align to TRBD2. J gave up 5 bases and V 5 bases, and 5 bases lay outside the gene matches. The CDR3 consists of 15 residues. Germline V lookup: CDR1 MNHEY, CDR2 SVGAGI. CDR3 sequence: CASSRKREGTGELFF. The CDR3 DNA reads TGTGCCAGCAGTAGGAAGCGGGAGGGGACCGGGGAGCTGTTTTTT.

J is TRBJ1-5 and V is TRBV7-2; D is uncertain. V was pared by 4 bases and J by 4 bases, with 8 bases between. The length of the CDR3 is 13 residues. Germline V gene sequence: CDR1 SGHTA, CDR2 FQGNSA. The CDR3 bases are TGTGCCAGCAGCTCTACGAAGAATCAGCCCCAGCATTTT. Residues: CASSSTKNQPQHF. The full variable domain, completed using reference TRBV7-2 and TRBJ1-5, is GAGVSQSPSNKVTEKGKDVELRCDPISGHTALYWYRQSLGQGLEFLIYFQGNSAPDKSGLPSDRFSAERTGGSVSTLTIQRTQQEDSAVYLCASSSTKNQPQHFGDGTRLSIL.

V is TRBV6-1 and J is TRBJ1-2; D is ambiguous. Germline CDR1 MNHNS, CDR2 SASEGT. This CDR3 has 10 amino acids. V dropped 1 base and J dropped 6 bases, with 0 bases sitting between them. As DNA, the CDR3 is TGTGCCAGCAGTGAAGATGGCTACACCTTC. Translated: CASSEDGYTF.

CDR3 region: CASSPIRGGQETQYF. Written as DNA, the CDR3 is TGTGCCAGCAGCCCGATTCGGGGCGGTCAAGAGACCCAGTACTTC. J is TRBJ2-5 and V is TRBV28, with D perhaps assigned TRBD1 or TRBD2 (5 bases each). Germline-derived CDR1 and CDR2 are MDHEN and SYDVKM. This CDR3 contains 15 residues. The V end was cut by 6 bases, the J end by 2 bases, with 16 bases between.

The gene calls are TRBV3-1 (or the pseudogene TRBV3-2) and TRBJ1-2; TRBD1 matches 9 bases. Germline V CDR1 and CDR2: LGHDT, YNNKEL (reference sequence). CDR3 length equals 16 residues. V dropped 2 bases and J dropped 2; count of bases not matched to a gene: 6. CDR3 nucleotide sequence: TGTGCCAGCAGCCAACCACAGGGGGCAGGCAACTATGGCTACACCTTC. Its protein is CASSQPQGAGNYGYTF.

The CDR3 bases are TGTGCCAGCAGCCAAGGGACAGCCAACTTAGGGACTGAAGCTTTCTTT. Its protein product is CASSQGTANLGTEAFF. The genes are TRBV5-5 and TRBJ1-1, with TRBD1 matching 7 bases. V trimming: 4 bases; J trimming: 5 bases; junction bases outside the gene matches: 14. The CDR3 sequence is 16 residues long. In germline, CDR1 is SGHKS, CDR2 YYEKEE (reference sequence).

The chain employs TRBV6-5 and TRBJ1-2; 7 bases map to TRBD1. Germline CDR1 and CDR2: MNHEY and SVGAGI. V dropped 8 bases and J dropped 7; count of bases not matched to a gene: 7. The CDR3 length is 12 residues. The CDR3 loop reads CASAGGNIGYTF. The CDR3 DNA is TGTGCCAGCGCAGGGGGTAATATTGGCTACACCTTC.

This clone was counted a single time. This chain connects TRBV2 to TRBJ1-5, with no clear D. The CDR3 is 16 residues long. CDR1 is SNHLY and CDR2 is FYNNEI in the germline V gene. The V and J ends lost 1 base and 1 base respectively, with 11 bases between them. The CDR3 is CASSEEDQRSNQPQHF. The CDR3 DNA sequence: TGTGCCAGCAGTGAAGAGGATCAACGGAGCAATCAGCCCCAGCATTTT. The complete variable domain, with remaining parts taken from reference TRBV2 and TRBJ1-5, reads EPEVTQTPSHQVTQMGQEVILRCVPISNHLYFYWYRQILGQKVEFLVSFYNNEISEKSEIFDDQFSVERPDGSNFTLKIRSTKLEDSAMYFCASSEEDQRSNQPQHFGDGTRLSIL.

The CDR3 DNA reads as TGTGCCAGCAGCCCCGAGGTGGGGGGCATTTTTTCCGGAAACACCATATATTTT. Its translation is CASSPEVGGIFSGNTIYF. The V gene is TRBV11-2, the J gene TRBJ1-3; possible D gene TRBD1, 6 bases. The CDR3 is 18 residues long. Per the germline V gene, CDR1 is SGHAT and CDR2 is FQNNGV. Trimming cost V 5 bases and J 4 bases, with 24 bases left between them.

This clone was picked up one time. The V and J genes are TRBV6-5 and TRBJ2-1; D perhaps matches TRBD1 (6 bases). Germline CDR1 is MNHEY and CDR2 is SVGAGI. The CDR3 length is 15 residues. V was pared by 0 bases and J by 9 bases, with 15 bases between. The DNA of the CDR3 is TGTGCCAGCAGTTACTCCTTCAGGGGAGAAGGTGAGCAGTTCTTC. Its translation: CASSYSFRGEGEQFF.

The chain links TRBV3-1 (or the pseudogene TRBV3-2) to TRBJ1-3, with no clear D. From germline, CDR1 is LGHDT and CDR2 YNNKEL (reference sequence). CDR3 length equals 15 residues. V gave up 1 base and J gave up 0 bases, with 7 bases separating them. The CDR3 protein is CASSQGANSGNTIYF. The CDR3 coding sequence is TGTGCCAGCAGCCAAGGCGCGAACTCTGGAAACACCATATATTTT.

This chain uses TRBV27 with TRBJ2-7, with 9 bases aligning to TRBD2. Trimming at V came to 2 bases and at J to 6 bases, leaving 5 bases not matched to a gene. The CDR3 is made up of 14 amino acids. Germline loops: CDR1 MNHEY, CDR2 SMNVEV (reference sequence). This CDR3 reads CASSLGGRALEQYF. DNA of the CDR3: TGTGCCAGCAGTTTAGGCGGGAGGGCCCTCGAGCAGTACTTC.

The chain has TRBV11-3 and TRBJ2-7, with D possibly being TRBD1 (6 bases). The V and J ends lost 4 bases and 4 bases respectively, with 8 bases between them. CDR1 and CDR2 from the germline V gene are SGHNT and YENEEA. CDR3 size: 12 residues. The CDR3 DNA reads as TGTGCCAGCAGCTCAACAGGGTACGAGCAGTACTTC. This sequence encodes CASSSTGYEQYF.

The chain employs TRBV6-6 and TRBJ1-6, with 9 bases matching TRBD1. Germline V gene lookup returns CDR1 MNHNY and CDR2 SVGAGI (reference sequence). This CDR3 has 15 residues. V lost 5 bases and J lost 8; bases outside the gene matches: 7. This CDR3 reads CASSPAGTGYSPLHF. DNA for the CDR3: TGTGCCAGCAGTCCCGCCGGGACAGGGTATTCACCCCTCCACTTT.

The chain uses TRBV5-5 and TRBJ1-1; D gene ambiguous. Per germline, CDR1 SGHKS and CDR2 YYEKEE (reference sequence). Trimming cost V 2 bases and J 2 bases, with 22 bases left between them. This CDR3 has 18 amino acids. The CDR3 reads CASSFLKTAPTSNTEAFF. Written as DNA, the CDR3 is TGTGCCAGCAGCTTTTTAAAGACTGCCCCTACCAGTAACACTGAAGCTTTCTTT.

This chain's CDR3 is CASRSSSGRHNEQFF. CDR3 sequence (DNA): TGTGCCAGCAGGAGCTCTAGCGGGAGGCACAATGAGCAGTTCTTC. The V and J genes are TRBV2 and TRBJ2-1; the match to TRBD2 covers 11 bases. Germline V gene sequence: CDR1 SNHLY, CDR2 FYNNEI. CDR3 length equals 15 residues. The ends lost 6 bases at V and 5 bases at J; junction bases unmatched: 6.

The J gene is TRBJ1-5, the V gene TRBV10-3; D uncertain. The germline CDR1 and CDR2 sequences are ENHRY and SYGVKD. This CDR3 has 13 amino acids. V shed 5 bases and J shed 4 bases, with 9 bases lying between them. The CDR3, as DNA: TGTGCCATCAGTCTGGGCCTTAATCAGCCCCAGCATTTT. The encoded protein is CAISLGLNQPQHF.

The count of this clone is one. The CDR3 bases are TGCGCCAGCAGCCCCACAGGCACGGGACAGGGTAGTCGATCACCCCTCCACTTT. It yields the protein CASSPTGTGQGSRSPLHF. The chain has TRBV5-1 and TRBJ1-6, with 9 nucleotides matching TRBD1. The V segment lost 4 bases and the J segment 10 bases; nucleotides outside the gene matches: 18. The germline V gene encodes CDR1 SGHRS and CDR2 YFSETQ. This CDR3 has 18 amino acids. The full variable domain, with the rest looked up from reference TRBV5-1 and TRBJ1-6, is KAGVTQTPRYLIKTRGQQVTLSCSPISGHRSVSWYQQTPGQGLQFLFEYFSETQRNKGNFPGRFSGRQFSNSRSEMNVSTLELGDSALYLCASSPTGTGQGSRSPLHFGNGTRLTVT.